Sequencing of this TCR beta chain was carried out in a study of response to subunit inactivated influenza vaccine. This clonotype was found a few times. TCRdb redid the calling of the RT-PCR reads with MiXCR, one entry per CDR3 protein. The sample yields hundreds of thousands of distinct CDR3 sequences, about 11% seen once. The data were also submitted as part of a second study, on T cells expressing NK-cell markers. From that study: The authors generated TCR beta cDNA through 5'RACE template switching with UMIs. Most of the eight sequenced donors were HCMV-seropositive; one was seronegative. The CD3+CD56-NKG2C+ fraction was also led by these clonotypes in several donors. HCMV specificity of expanded NKG2C+ T cell clones remained unclear.

This specimen consisted of PBMCs from blood, obtained on the day of vaccination. The receptor was isolated from a man aged 50 to 59 who received an inactivated influenza vaccine.

The CDR3 DNA reads as TGTGCCAGCAGCCAAGGTAGCGGGAGTTTATACGAGCAGTACTTC. It yields the protein CASSQGSGSLYEQYF. This sequence joins TRBV14 and TRBJ2-7; 9 nucleotides align to TRBD2. V lost 1 base and J lost 4; bases outside the gene matches: 5. This CDR3 contains 15 residues. The germline V gene has CDR1 SGHDN and CDR2 FVKESK.